This entry lists 29 T cell receptor beta chains sequenced from one sample in a study of blood T cell repertoires in COVID-19. Data came from immunoSEQ multiplex PCR; TCRdb stores just in-frame clones and leaves some out. The sample records around 140,000 clones, approximately 90% being singletons. What was sequenced was peripheral blood. All receptors come from a man between 50 and 59 years old with active or convalescent COVID-19.

Concerning this clone: The sample carries other DNA sequences with the same CDR3. V is TRBV24-1 and J is TRBJ2-7, with D possibly matching TRBD1 (6 bases). The germline gives CDR1 KGHDR, CDR2 SFDVKD. Trimming left V 4 bases short and J 6 bases short, with 12 bases between. The CDR3 consists of 13 residues. CDR3 nucleotides: TGTGCCACCAGTGACTCCTACAGGGTCGAGCAGTACTTC. Encoded protein: CATSDSYRVEQYF.

The genes are TRBV7-2 and TRBJ2-7, with 8 bases aligning to TRBD2. The V segment lost 4 bases and the J segment 2 bases; nucleotides outside the gene matches: 4. The length of the CDR3 is 14 residues. From germline, CDR1 is SGHTA and CDR2 FQGNSA. CDR3 nucleotide sequence: TGTGCCAGCAGCTACACTAGCGGTACCTACGAGCAGTACTTC. Protein: CASSYTSGTYEQYF.

The chain is built from TRBV4-1 and TRBJ2-5, with 7 bases lining up with TRBD2. The CDR3 runs to 18 residues. The germline V gene has CDR1 MGHRA and CDR2 YSYEKL. With 0 bases clipped from V and 2 bases from J, the junction kept 12 bases outside the gene matches. For the CDR3, the DNA is TGCGCCAGCAGCCAAGATTGGAGGAGCGGGGCGAAACAAGAGACCCAGTACTTC. It specifies CASSQDWRSGAKQETQYF.

The chain combines TRBV7-2 with TRBJ2-5, with no clear D. The ends were cut back, 1 base at V and 5 bases at J, with 17 bases in the middle. CDR3 size: 16 residues. In germline, CDR1 is SGHTA, CDR2 FQGNSA. The CDR3: CASSLESQASWETQYF. DNA of the CDR3: TGTGCCAGCAGCTTAGAGAGCCAGGCATCTTGGGAGACCCAGTACTTC. The variable domain in full, with the rest retrieved from reference TRBV7-2 and TRBJ2-5, is GAGVSQSPSNKVTEKGKDVELRCDPISGHTALYWYRQSLGQGLEFLIYFQGNSAPDKSGLPSDRFSAERTGGSVSTLTIQRTQQEDSAVYLCASSLESQASWETQYFGPGTRLLVL.

The chain carries TRBV21-1 and TRBJ1-1; the DNA was not compared with TRBD1, the D call given in the table. TRBV21-1 is recorded as a pseudogene. CDR3 length: 16 amino acids. CDR3 coding DNA: TGTGCCAGCAGCAAAACCCGAGGACAAGCCCACACTGAAGCTTTCTTT. Translating it yields CASSKTRGQAHTEAFF.

V gene TRBV19 combines with J gene TRBJ2-7, with D tentatively TRBD1 (5 bases). CDR3 length: 11 amino acids. Germline V gives CDR1 LNHDA, CDR2 SQIVND (reference sequence). V lost 4 bases to trimming and J lost 5 bases, with 6 bases between them. The chain's CDR3 is CASSTGNEQYF. In DNA, the CDR3 is TGTGCCAGTAGTACAGGGAACGAGCAGTACTTC.

CDR3 amino acids: CASSQVGLAGGHRGTQYF. In DNA form, the CDR3 reads TGTGCCAGCAGCCAAGTAGGACTAGCGGGGGGACATCGGGGGACCCAGTACTTC. This chain links TRBV14 with TRBJ2-5; 14 positions match TRBD2. Germline loops: CDR1 SGHDN, CDR2 FVKESK. With V trimmed by 1 base and J by 7 bases, 11 bases remained unmatched. CDR3 length: 18 residues.

The V and J genes are TRBV7-9 and TRBJ2-7; 8 positions match TRBD2. The CDR3 consists of 14 residues. The V gene end was trimmed by 5 bases and the J gene end by 2 bases; junction bases not matched to a gene: 5. Germline V lookup: CDR1 SEHNR, CDR2 FQNEAQ (reference sequence). CDR3 sequence reads: CASSPRGGAYEQYF. The CDR3 DNA is TGTGCCAGCAGCCCCCGGGGGGGGGCCTACGAGCAGTACTTC.

V and J are TRBV5-1 and TRBJ2-5; weak D call: TRBD1 (6 bases). The CDR3 runs to 16 residues. Germline V gene sequence: CDR1 SGHRS, CDR2 YFSETQ. The ends were cut back, 0 bases at V and 8 bases at J, with 20 bases in the middle. CDR3 protein: CASSLVAQGGLDTQYF. CDR3 DNA: TGCGCCAGCAGCTTGGTCGCACAGGGTGGCTTAGATACCCAGTACTTC.

This clone is a singleton in its sample. The gene calls are TRBV6-5 and TRBJ1-2; D not resolved. V dropped 7 bases and J dropped 5 bases, with 11 bases sitting between them. The germline gives CDR1 MNHEY, CDR2 SVGAGI. This CDR3 spans 12 amino acids. The CDR3 region has the DNA TGTGCCAGCACCTCAGGTGCATATGGCTACACCTTC. As protein: CASTSGAYGYTF.

CDR3 loop: CASSIAGVPSSYNSPLHF. The CDR3 nucleotides read TGTGCCAGTAGTATCGCCGGAGTCCCGAGCTCCTATAATTCACCCCTCCACTTT. The chain carries TRBV19 and TRBJ1-6; D not certain. Trimming left V 3 bases short and J 0 bases short, with 15 bases between. In germline, CDR1 is LNHDA, CDR2 SQIVND (reference sequence). CDR3 length: 18 residues.

The genes are TRBV19 and TRBJ1-6, with D possibly TRBD1 on 5 matching bases. V was pared by 5 bases and J by 9 bases, with 11 bases between. Germline CDR1 LNHDA, CDR2 SQIVND (reference sequence). The CDR3 is 13 residues long. CDR3 nucleotide sequence: TGTGCCAGTAGTCCTGGGACTGCTTCACCCCTCCACTTT. It encodes CASSPGTASPLHF.

V usage is TRBV5-4 and J usage is TRBJ2-1; 9 nucleotides match TRBD2. J gave up 0 bases and V 2 bases, and 3 bases lay outside the gene matches. The CDR3 loop spans 16 amino acids. Germline V gene sequence: CDR1 SGHNT, CDR2 YYREEE (reference sequence). The CDR3 region has the DNA TGTGCCAGCAGCTTCGGACTAGCGAGCTCCTACAATGAGCAGTTCTTC. Translated, it gives CASSFGLASSYNEQFF.

V gene TRBV30 combines with J gene TRBJ1-2, with 8 nucleotides matching TRBD1. This CDR3 has 13 residues. The J segment lost 8 bases and the V segment lost 4 bases, leaving 9 bases of the junction unmatched. Germline CDR1 GTSNPN, CDR2 SVGIG (reference sequence). The CDR3 sequence: CAWTHGQGRGYTF. The CDR3 coding sequence is TGTGCCTGGACACACGGACAGGGACGAGGCTACACCTTC.

The chain is built from TRBV7-2 and TRBJ2-2, with D perhaps matching TRBD1 (6 bases). Per germline, CDR1 SGHTA and CDR2 FQGNSA. Trimming cost V 5 bases and J 5 bases, with 15 bases left between them. The CDR3 runs 15 residues. CDR3 sequence: CASSGRQVGTGELFF. Here the CDR3 DNA reads TGTGCCAGCAGCGGCAGACAGGTTGGGACCGGGGAGCTGTTTTTT.

This sequence joins TRBV6-5 and TRBJ2-5; tentative D call: TRBD1 (5 bases). This CDR3 has 12 amino acids. Germline lookup yields CDR1 MNHEY and CDR2 SVGAGI. Trimming shortened V by 8 bases and J by 3 bases, and 10 bases separated the two germline ends. The CDR3 DNA is TGTGCCAGCCGACAGAACAAAGAGACCCAGTACTTC. It translates to CASRQNKETQYF.

The chain links TRBV6-6 to TRBJ2-1; a possible D gene is TRBD1 (6 bases). V was clipped by 6 bases and J by 6 bases, with 18 bases between them. CDR1 and CDR2 (germline): MNHNY, SVGAGI (reference sequence). This CDR3 spans 15 amino acids. CDR3 coding DNA: TGTGCCAGCAGGGGGGCCGCAGGAGTGGCCAATGAGCAGTTCTTC. Protein sequence: CASRGAAGVANEQFF.

The CDR3 region is CAWSVPPPGVYEQYF. The CDR3 DNA reads as TGTGCCTGGAGTGTACCCCCCCCAGGGGTCTACGAGCAGTACTTC. The J gene is TRBJ2-7, the V gene TRBV30, with D perhaps matching TRBD1 (6 bases). The germline CDR1 and CDR2 sequences are GTSNPN and SVGIG (reference sequence). Trimming shortened V by 0 bases and J by 3 bases, and 15 bases separated the two germline ends. CDR3 length: 15 amino acids.

The V and J genes are TRBV28 and TRBJ2-3; D remains ambiguous. The CDR3 totals 16 residues. Trimming cost V 1 base and J 0 bases, with 11 bases left between them. The germline CDR1 and CDR2 sequences are MDHEN and SYDVKM. As DNA, the CDR3 is TGTGCCAGCAGTTTATTGAGCGTAGTCAGCACAGATACGCAGTATTTT. Translating gives CASSLLSVVSTDTQYF.

About this clone: Other DNA sequences from this sample encode an identical CDR3 as well. The rearrangement links TRBV2 to TRBJ1-5; the D gene is possibly TRBD1 (5 bases). Germline V gene sequence: CDR1 SNHLY, CDR2 FYNNEI. Trimming removed 4 bases at V and 4 bases at J, with 11 bases between. This CDR3 region has 14 residues. For the CDR3, the DNA is TGTGCCAGCAGTGTTAGGGGCGGTAATCAGCCCCAGCATTTT. Its protein product is CASSVRGGNQPQHF.

The V gene is TRBV5-1, the J gene TRBJ2-1; 9 nucleotides align to TRBD1. V shed 0 bases, J shed 8 bases, and the junction held 9 bases outside the gene matches. The CDR3 runs to 16 residues. CDR1 and CDR2 from the germline V gene are SGHRS and YFSETQ. The CDR3 nucleotides read TGCGCCAGCAGCTTGGTGGGGACAGGGCCCCCGGATGAGCAGTTCTTC. This gives the protein CASSLVGTGPPDEQFF. Together with reference TRBV5-1 and TRBJ2-1, the CDR3 gives the full variable domain: KAGVTQTPRYLIKTRGQQVTLSCSPISGHRSVSWYQQTPGQGLQFLFEYFSETQRNKGNFPGRFSGRQFSNSRSEMNVSTLELGDSALYLCASSLVGTGPPDEQFFGPGTRLTVL.

The genes are TRBV6-4 and TRBJ1-3; 10 bases are shared with TRBD1. The CDR3 is 15 amino acids. With 2 bases clipped from V and 4 bases from J, the junction kept 2 bases outside the gene matches. Germline assignment: CDR1 MRHNA and CDR2 SNTAGT. CDR3 nucleotide sequence: TGTGCCAGCAGTGACGGGACAGGGGAAGGAAACACCATATATTTT. Protein product: CASSDGTGEGNTIYF.

The chain uses TRBV25-1 and TRBJ2-7, with 7 bases identical to TRBD2. The CDR3 is 16 amino acids. Germline V CDR1 and CDR2: MGHDK, SYGVNS. J lost 2 bases, V lost 3 bases, and 10 bases had no gene match. DNA of the CDR3: TGTGCCAGCAGTGACCACCGGGCTAGCGGAACCTACGAGCAGTACTTC. Translation: CASSDHRASGTYEQYF.

The chain combines TRBV16 with TRBJ2-1; D might be TRBD1 (5 bases). V lost 1 base to trimming and J lost 5 bases, with 12 bases between them. CDR1 and CDR2 (germline): KGHSY, FQNENV. This CDR3 is built from 15 residues. The CDR3 DNA follows: TGTGCCAGCAGCCAATGGTCGACAGCTCACAATGAGCAGTTCTTC. Translating gives CASSQWSTAHNEQFF. The full variable domain, rest sourced from reference TRBV16 and TRBJ2-1, is GEEVAQTPKHLVRGEGQKAKLYCAPIKGHSYVFWYQQVLKNEFKFLISFQNENVFDETGMPKERFSAKCLPNSPCSLEIQATKLEDSAVYFCASSQWSTAHNEQFFGPGTRLTVL.

J is TRBJ1-3 and V is TRBV6-2 or TRBV6-3; D is possibly TRBD1 (6 bases). CDR1 and CDR2 from the germline V gene are MNHEY and SVGEGT. This CDR3 is 15 amino acids long. V was trimmed by 0 bases and J by 4 bases, leaving 10 bases between them. The CDR3 DNA sequence: TGTGCCAGCAGTTACTCACAGGGAAACGGAAACACCATATATTTT. Encoded protein: CASSYSQGNGNTIYF.

The chain recombines TRBV5-8 with TRBJ2-3, with 8 bases lining up with TRBD1. CDR1 SGHTS and CDR2 YDEGEE come from the germline V gene. V was clipped by 4 bases and J by 4 bases; unmatched bases: 11. The CDR3 sequence is 16 residues long. The CDR3 sequence is CASSKGQEGIADTQYF. Written as DNA, the CDR3 is TGTGCCAGCAGCAAGGGACAGGAGGGGATCGCAGATACGCAGTATTTT. The variable domain in full, completed from reference TRBV5-8 and TRBJ2-3, reads EAGVTQSPTHLIKTRGQQATLRCSPISGHTSVYWYQQALGLGLQFLLWYDEGEERNRGNFPPRFSGRQFPNYSSELNVNALELEDSALYLCASSKGQEGIADTQYFGPGTRLTVL.

The genes are TRBV10-3 and TRBJ1-2; D remains unclear. Trimming pared 2 bases from V and 3 bases from J, leaving 7 bases between. The CDR3 totals 13 residues. Germline assignment: CDR1 ENHRY and CDR2 SYGVKD. This CDR3 reads CAISEERDYGYTF. CDR3 DNA: TGTGCCATCAGTGAGGAACGGGACTATGGCTACACCTTC.

The genes are TRBV7-2 and TRBJ2-1, with 8 bases fitting TRBD2. The CDR3 length is 17 residues. J gave up 9 bases and V 1 base, and 14 bases lay outside the gene matches. Germline V gives CDR1 SGHTA, CDR2 FQGNSA. The CDR3 reads CASSLEVGRASLGEQFF. Written as DNA, the CDR3 is TGTGCCAGCAGCTTAGAAGTCGGGAGGGCATCCTTGGGTGAGCAGTTCTTC. Variable domain in full (rest from reference TRBV7-2 and TRBJ2-1): GAGVSQSPSNKVTEKGKDVELRCDPISGHTALYWYRQSLGQGLEFLIYFQGNSAPDKSGLPSDRFSAERTGGSVSTLTIQRTQQEDSAVYLCASSLEVGRASLGEQFFGPGTRLTVL.

This clone showed up just a few times. The V and J genes are TRBV6-2 or TRBV6-3 and TRBJ2-7, with D possibly matching TRBD2 (7 bases). Germline values: CDR1 MNHEY, CDR2 SVGEGT. The CDR3 loop spans 14 amino acids. V shed 5 bases and J shed 4 bases, with 15 bases lying between them. This CDR3 reads CASSIRGAQYEQYF. The CDR3 nucleotides are TGTGCCAGCAGTATACGGGGGGCGCAGTACGAGCAGTACTTC.